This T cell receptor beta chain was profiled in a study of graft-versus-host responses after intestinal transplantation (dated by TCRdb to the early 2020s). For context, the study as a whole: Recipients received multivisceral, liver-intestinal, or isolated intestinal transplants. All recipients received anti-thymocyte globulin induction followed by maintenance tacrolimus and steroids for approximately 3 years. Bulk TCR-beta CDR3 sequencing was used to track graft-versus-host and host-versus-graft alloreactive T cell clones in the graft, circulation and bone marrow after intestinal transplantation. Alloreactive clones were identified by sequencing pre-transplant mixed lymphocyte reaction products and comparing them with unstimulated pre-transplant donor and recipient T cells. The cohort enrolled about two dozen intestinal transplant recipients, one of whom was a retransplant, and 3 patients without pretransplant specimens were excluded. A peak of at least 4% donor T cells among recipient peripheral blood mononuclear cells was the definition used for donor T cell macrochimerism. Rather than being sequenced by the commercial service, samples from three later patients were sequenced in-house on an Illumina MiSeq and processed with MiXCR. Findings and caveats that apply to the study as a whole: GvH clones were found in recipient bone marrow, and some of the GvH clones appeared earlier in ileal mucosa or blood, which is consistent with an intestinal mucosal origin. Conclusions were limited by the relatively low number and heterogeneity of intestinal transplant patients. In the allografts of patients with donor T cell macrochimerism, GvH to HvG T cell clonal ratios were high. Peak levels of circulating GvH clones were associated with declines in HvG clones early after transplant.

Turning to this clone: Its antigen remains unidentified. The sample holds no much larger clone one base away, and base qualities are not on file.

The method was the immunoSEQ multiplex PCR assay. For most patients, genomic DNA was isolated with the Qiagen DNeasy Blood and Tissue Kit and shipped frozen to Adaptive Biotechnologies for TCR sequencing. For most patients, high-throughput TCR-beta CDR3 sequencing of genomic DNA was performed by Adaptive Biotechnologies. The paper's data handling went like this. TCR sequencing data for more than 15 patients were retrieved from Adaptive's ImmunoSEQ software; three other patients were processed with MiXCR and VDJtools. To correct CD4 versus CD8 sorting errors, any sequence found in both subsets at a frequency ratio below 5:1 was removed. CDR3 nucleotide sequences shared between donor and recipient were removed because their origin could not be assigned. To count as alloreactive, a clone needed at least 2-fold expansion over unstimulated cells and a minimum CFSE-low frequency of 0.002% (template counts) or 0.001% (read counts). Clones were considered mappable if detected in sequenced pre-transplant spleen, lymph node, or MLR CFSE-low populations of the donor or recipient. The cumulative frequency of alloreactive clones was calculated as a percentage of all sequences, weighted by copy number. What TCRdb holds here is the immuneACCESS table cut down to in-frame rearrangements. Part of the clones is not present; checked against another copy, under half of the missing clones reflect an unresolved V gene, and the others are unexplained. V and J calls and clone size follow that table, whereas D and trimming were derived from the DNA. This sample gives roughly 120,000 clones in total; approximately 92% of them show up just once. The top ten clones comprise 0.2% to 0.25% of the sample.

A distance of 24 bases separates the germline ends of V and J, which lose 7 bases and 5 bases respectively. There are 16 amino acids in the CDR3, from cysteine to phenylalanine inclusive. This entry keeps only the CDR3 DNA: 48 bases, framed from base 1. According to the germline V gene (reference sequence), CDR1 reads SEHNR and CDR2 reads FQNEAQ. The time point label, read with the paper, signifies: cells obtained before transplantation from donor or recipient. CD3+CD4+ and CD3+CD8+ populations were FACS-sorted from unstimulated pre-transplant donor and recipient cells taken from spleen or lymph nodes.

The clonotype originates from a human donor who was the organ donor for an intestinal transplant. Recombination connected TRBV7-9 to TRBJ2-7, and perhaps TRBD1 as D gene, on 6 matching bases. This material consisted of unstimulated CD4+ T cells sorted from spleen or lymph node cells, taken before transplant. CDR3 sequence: CASTPYAGVMVHEQYF. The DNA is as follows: TGTGCCAGCACCCCCTACGCAGGGGTTATGGTCCACGAGCAGTACTTC.